This T cell receptor (beta chain) was documented in a study of blood T cell repertoires in COVID-19. The CDR3 runs to 14 residues. The V gene's germline CDR1 is MNHEY and CDR2 SVGAGI. Trimming shortened V by 6 bases and J by 3 bases, and 9 bases separated the two germline ends. Sequencing used immunoSEQ multiplex PCR; TCRdb keeps in-frame clones, though not all of them. The sample lists 320,000 or so clones; 88% were seen once. The TCR originated in a man aged 30-40 years who had recovered from COVID-19. This chain joins TRBV6-5 and TRBJ1-6; D might be TRBD1 (5 bases). The source material was PBMCs or T cells enriched from blood (not recorded which). The CDR3 is CASRVTDYNSPLHF. DNA of the CDR3: TGTGCCAGCAGGGTGACAGACTATAATTCACCCCTCCACTTT.